Presented here are 25 T cell receptor beta chains from one specimen sequenced in a study of blood T cell repertoires in COVID-19. Assay: immunoSEQ multiplex PCR; the TCRdb copy retains only in-frame clones and omits some. The data show about 280,000 clones, roughly 90% seen once. Material for sequencing was PBMCs or T cells enriched from blood (not recorded which). Every receptor here comes from a woman in her 30s who had recovered from COVID-19.

The genes are TRBV7-2 and TRBJ1-2; 7 bases fit TRBD1. V lost 1 base and J lost 8; bases outside the gene matches: 4. The germline CDR1 and CDR2 sequences are SGHTA and FQGNSA. This CDR3 has 13 amino acids. The CDR3: CASSLGGGRGYTF. CDR3 bases: TGTGCCAGCAGCTTAGGAGGGGGCAGGGGCTACACCTTC.

This clone turned up a few times. For the CDR3, the DNA is TGTGCCAGCAGTTGGGGGACAGGAGGTTATGGCTACACCTTC. Encoded protein: CASSWGTGGYGYTF. This chain joins TRBV28 and TRBJ1-2; the match to TRBD1 covers 8 bases. From germline, CDR1 is MDHEN and CDR2 SYDVKM. The CDR3 runs 14 residues. V shed 4 bases and J 5 bases; nucleotides not matched to a gene: 6.

The chain couples TRBV6-5 to TRBJ1-1; D perhaps matches TRBD1 (5 bases). Trimming pared 5 bases from V and 0 bases from J, leaving 10 bases between. The CDR3 length is 14 residues. Germline V gene data show CDR1 as MNHEY and CDR2 as SVGAGI. CDR3 sequence reads: CASSHGGMNTEAFF. The CDR3 coding sequence is TGTGCCAGCAGTCACGGGGGAATGAACACTGAAGCTTTCTTT.

This rearrangement joins TRBV20-1 to TRBJ1-5, with D possibly matching TRBD1 (5 bases). Per germline, CDR1 DFQATT and CDR2 SNEGSKA (reference sequence). The CDR3 loop spans 15 amino acids. Trimming removed 3 bases at V and 5 bases at J, with 17 bases between. CDR3 bases: TGCAGTGCTAGTTCGGGTTCAGGGTCGCATCAGCCCCAGCATTTT. It codes for CSASSGSGSHQPQHF.

The V call is TRBV13, the J call TRBJ2-7; tentatively, D is TRBD2 (6 bases). Germline CDR1 reads PRHDT; CDR2 reads FYEKMQ (reference sequence). The V end lost 2 bases, the J end lost 2 bases, and 10 bases lay between the germline ends. This CDR3 has 14 residues. The CDR3 protein is CASSLRVAAYEQYF. In nucleotides, the CDR3 is TGTGCCAGCAGCTTAAGGGTAGCGGCCTACGAGCAGTACTTC.

V usage is TRBV28 and J usage is TRBJ2-2; weak D call: TRBD2 (7 bases). The CDR3 is 15 amino acids. Germline CDR1 is MDHEN and CDR2 is SYDVKM. Trimming left V 6 bases short and J 0 bases short, with 11 bases between. The CDR3 DNA follows: TGTGCCAGCAGCCTGGGGGGGCCGAACACCGGGGAGCTGTTTTTT. Residues: CASSLGGPNTGELFF.

This chain uses TRBV29-1 with TRBJ2-3; a possible D gene is TRBD1 (6 bases). Deletions cut 6 bases from V and 2 bases from J, with 15 bases between. This CDR3 has 14 amino acids. Germline CDR1 SQVTM, CDR2 ANQGSEA. The CDR3 loop reads CSVAGVGDTDTQYF. Written as DNA, the CDR3 is TGCAGCGTCGCAGGGGTAGGGGACACAGATACGCAGTATTTT.

The chain couples TRBV7-2 to TRBJ2-1; D unclear. Per germline, CDR1 SGHTA and CDR2 FQGNSA. Trimming removed 6 bases from V and 2 bases from J, with 14 bases in between. The CDR3 contains 15 residues. As DNA, the CDR3 is TGTGCCAGCAGTTACGACTTAGGTCCCTACAATGAGCAGTTCTTC. Translation: CASSYDLGPYNEQFF.

In this sample, this clone turned up a few times. The chain joins TRBV5-1 to TRBJ1-4; 7 bases match TRBD1. This CDR3 contains 15 residues. Germline CDR1 is SGHRS and CDR2 is YFSETQ. The ends lost 6 bases at V and 7 bases at J; junction bases unmatched: 12. CDR3 residues: CASTPAGGYFEKLFF. CDR3 nucleotide sequence: TGCGCCAGCACCCCGGCAGGGGGATATTTTGAAAAACTGTTTTTT. The full variable domain, with the rest looked up from reference TRBV5-1 and TRBJ1-4, is KAGVTQTPRYLIKTRGQQVTLSCSPISGHRSVSWYQQTPGQGLQFLFEYFSETQRNKGNFPGRFSGRQFSNSRSEMNVSTLELGDSALYLCASTPAGGYFEKLFFGSGTQLSVL.

About this clone itself: Other DNA sequences in this sample translate to the same CDR3. The chain carries TRBV2 and TRBJ1-2, with 9 nucleotides matching TRBD1. The germline V gene encodes CDR1 SNHLY and CDR2 FYNNEI. The CDR3 consists of 12 residues. Trimming removed 8 bases from V and 4 bases from J; junction bases left unmatched: 2. This CDR3 reads CASDRGGYGYTF. DNA of the CDR3: TGTGCCAGCGACAGGGGGGGCTATGGCTACACCTTC. Using reference TRBV2 and TRBJ1-2 for the parts outside the CDR3, the full variable domain is EPEVTQTPSHQVTQMGQEVILRCVPISNHLYFYWYRQILGQKVEFLVSFYNNEISEKSEIFDDQFSVERPDGSNFTLKIRSTKLEDSAMYFCASDRGGYGYTFGSGTRLTVV.

The chain combines TRBV19 with TRBJ2-7, with 9 bases that match TRBD2. The CDR3 is 17 residues long. The V gene's germline CDR1 is LNHDA and CDR2 SQIVND (reference sequence). V gave up 3 bases and J gave up 2 bases; unmatched junction bases: 11. DNA for the CDR3: TGTGCCAGTAGTATTCGGGCCGCGGGCGGGAGGGCCTACGAGCAGTACTTC. This codes for CASSIRAAGGRAYEQYF.

The V and J genes are TRBV9 and TRBJ1-5, with 10 bases lining up with TRBD1. This CDR3 has 18 amino acids. Germline V gene lookup returns CDR1 SGDLS and CDR2 YYNGEE. V dropped 4 bases and J dropped 2; count of bases not matched to a gene: 12. The CDR3 is CASSPRSWDRGGNQPQHF. CDR3 nucleotides: TGTGCCAGCAGCCCTCGTAGTTGGGACAGGGGAGGCAATCAGCCCCAGCATTTT.

The rearrangement joins TRBV19 to TRBJ1-2, with D possibly being TRBD1 (5 bases). Per the germline V gene, CDR1 is LNHDA and CDR2 is SQIVND (reference sequence). Trimming cost V 3 bases and J 4 bases, with 15 bases left between them. The CDR3 runs 15 residues. The CDR3 here is CASSITAAQGYGYTF. CDR3 sequence (DNA): TGTGCCAGTAGTATTACCGCAGCCCAGGGCTATGGCTACACCTTC. Full variable domain (missing parts from reference TRBV19 and TRBJ1-2): DGGITQSPKYLFRKEGQNVTLSCEQNLNHDAMYWYRQDPGQGLRLIYYSQIVNDFQKGDIAEGYSVSREKKESFPLTVTSAQKNPTAFYLCASSITAAQGYGYTFGSGTRLTVV.

The V call is TRBV7-2, the J call TRBJ2-7, with unresolved D. CDR3 size: 13 residues. The germline CDR1 and CDR2 sequences are SGHTA and FQGNSA. With 1 base removed from V and 7 bases from J, the gap between germline ends came to 11 bases. The CDR3, as DNA: TGTGCCAGCAGCTTAGATTTACTGTGGGAGCAGTACTTC. The encoded protein is CASSLDLLWEQYF.

This chain links TRBV2 with TRBJ2-2; TRBD1 matches at 7 bases. Germline CDR1 is SNHLY and CDR2 is FYNNEI. Germline trimming cut 6 bases from V and 1 base from J; bases unmatched to any gene: 5. This CDR3 has 15 amino acids. CDR3 sequence: CASRAGTVNTGELFF. The CDR3 region has the DNA TGTGCCAGCAGGGCCGGGACAGTGAACACCGGGGAGCTGTTTTTT. Full variable domain (rest looked up from reference TRBV2 and TRBJ2-2): EPEVTQTPSHQVTQMGQEVILRCVPISNHLYFYWYRQILGQKVEFLVSFYNNEISEKSEIFDDQFSVERPDGSNFTLKIRSTKLEDSAMYFCASRAGTVNTGELFFGEGSRLTVL.

This chain joins TRBV29-1 and TRBJ1-1, with D unresolved. The CDR3 runs 13 residues. Germline V CDR1 and CDR2: SQVTM, ANQGSEA. V lost 3 bases and J 0 bases, leaving 8 bases between the germline ends. CDR3 region: CSVERALNTEAFF. In nucleotides, the CDR3 is TGCAGCGTTGAGAGGGCATTGAACACTGAAGCTTTCTTT.

The chain is built from TRBV6-1 and TRBJ2-7; 12 bases match TRBD2. CDR1 and CDR2 from the germline V gene are MNHNS and SASEGT. The CDR3 extends over 17 amino acids. The J segment lost 4 bases and the V segment lost 2 bases, leaving 9 bases of the junction unmatched. Here the CDR3 reads CASSEPPGLAGRYEQYF. The CDR3 nucleotides read TGTGCCAGCAGTGAACCACCTGGACTAGCGGGAAGGTACGAGCAGTACTTC.

The chain has TRBV11-2 and TRBJ1-6, with D perhaps matching TRBD1 (6 bases). The CDR3 runs 14 residues. The germline gives CDR1 SGHAT, CDR2 FQNNGV. V gave up 3 bases and J gave up 9 bases, with 12 bases separating them. CDR3 protein: CASSFTDRASPLHF. The CDR3 DNA sequence: TGTGCCAGCAGCTTCACGGACAGAGCTTCACCCCTCCACTTT.

The chain employs TRBV27 and TRBJ2-5; 13 bases match TRBD2. CDR1 and CDR2 from the germline V gene are MNHEY and SMNVEV (reference sequence). J gave up 7 bases and V 6 bases, and 5 bases lay outside the gene matches. The CDR3 contains 14 residues. CDR3 sequence (DNA): TGTGCCAGCAGCCAAAGGACTAGCGGGGGGACCCAGTACTTC. Translating gives CASSQRTSGGTQYF.

This chain connects TRBV11-1 to TRBJ2-1; 7 bases fit TRBD2. The CDR3 sequence is 16 residues long. Losses at the gene ends were 2 bases for V and 8 bases for J; bases not matched to a gene: 12. Germline V lookup: CDR1 SGHAT, CDR2 FQDESV (reference sequence). The CDR3 protein is CASSLFAAGDVDEQFF. The CDR3, as DNA: TGTGCCAGCAGCTTATTTGCGGCGGGAGATGTCGATGAGCAGTTCTTC.

The V gene is TRBV5-4, the J gene TRBJ1-2; D perhaps matches TRBD1 (5 bases). Trimming took off 1 base at V and 0 bases at J, with 16 bases between the two ends. Germline-derived CDR1 and CDR2 are SGHNT and YYREEE (reference sequence). This CDR3 contains 17 residues. CDR3 amino acids: CASSLLGEGITNYGYTF. The CDR3 DNA is TGTGCCAGCAGCTTGTTGGGGGAGGGTATAACTAACTATGGCTACACCTTC.

This chain connects TRBV19 to TRBJ2-1; no firm D call. V lost 5 bases and J 10 bases, leaving 15 bases between the germline ends. Germline V gene sequence: CDR1 LNHDA, CDR2 SQIVND (reference sequence). The CDR3 loop spans 13 amino acids. The DNA for the CDR3 is TGTGCCAGTAGTGTCGACCTAGAAGTCGAGCAGTTCTTC. This gives the protein CASSVDLEVEQFF. Combining the CDR3 with reference TRBV19 and TRBJ2-1 gives the whole variable domain DGGITQSPKYLFRKEGQNVTLSCEQNLNHDAMYWYRQDPGQGLRLIYYSQIVNDFQKGDIAEGYSVSREKKESFPLTVTSAQKNPTAFYLCASSVDLEVEQFFGPGTRLTVL.

The chain couples TRBV27 to TRBJ2-5; TRBD1 matches at 9 bases. This CDR3 has 15 amino acids. The J segment lost 5 bases and the V segment lost 5 bases, leaving 9 bases of the junction unmatched. CDR1 is MNHEY and CDR2 is SMNVEV in the germline V gene (reference sequence). The DNA for the CDR3 is TGTGCCAGCAGTCAACGACAGGGGGTCTGGGAGACCCAGTACTTC. It codes for CASSQRQGVWETQYF.

The rearrangement uses TRBV11-2 and TRBJ1-3; 10 nucleotides align to TRBD1. CDR3 length: 17 amino acids. Trimming at V came to 5 bases and at J to 2 bases, leaving 9 bases not matched to a gene. Per the germline V gene, CDR1 is SGHAT and CDR2 is FQNNGV. The DNA of the CDR3 is TGTGCCAGCAGCCAGTCCCCGGACAGGGGGGCTGGAAACACCATATATTTT. Its protein product is CASSQSPDRGAGNTIYF.

With regard to this clone: At the DNA level, this CDR3 is encoded by other sequences in the same sample as well. J is TRBJ1-5 and V is TRBV18; perhaps TRBD1 as D (5 bases). Germline V gene data show CDR1 as KGHSH and CDR2 as LQKENI. Trimming removed 3 bases from V and 3 bases from J, with 9 bases in between. CDR3 length: 14 residues. CDR3 amino acids: CASSPGQANQPQHF. The CDR3 DNA follows: TGTGCCAGCTCACCGGGGCAGGCCAATCAGCCCCAGCATTTT.